Included here is one T cell receptor beta chain sequence, with context. cDNA prepared by RNA extraction and subsequent reverse transcription served as the template for sequencing. TCRdb's copy holds only in-frame clones and misses some; the assay was immunoSEQ multiplex PCR. The table records around 99,000 clones, 84% of them present only once. The sample originates from a study of CD8+ T cells in alopecia areata. The CDR3 is 13 residues long. CDR1 and CDR2 (germline): MNHEY, SMNVEV (reference sequence). V was trimmed by 2 bases and J by 4 bases, leaving 9 bases between them. The treatment denotes: oral pan-JAK inhibitor, 5-10 mg twice daily.

This chain joins TRBV27 and TRBJ2-7, with a tentative D call TRBD2 (5 bases). The material sequenced was CD8+ T cells sorted from blood, taken at week 24, from a patient treated with tofacitinib. This TCR was sampled from a human donor with alopecia areata. CDR3 bases: TGTGCCAGCAGTTTAGCGAGGGAGTACGAGCAGTACTTC. Its translation: CASSLAREYEQYF.